One T cell receptor beta chain is described in this entry. What it binds is unknown. The data stem from a study of OX40 agonist ivuxolimab in advanced cancers. Study as a whole: At 65% to 90% male, the cohort had a mean age of about 60 years, ranging from about 20 to 90. Whole-study results and caveats: Average numbers of expanded clones were greater in CD8+ T cells than in CD4+.

This table comes from immunoSEQ multiplex PCR, and its TCRdb copy is limited to in-frame clones, with some not included. This sample carries under 35,000 clones, over 80% of them seen once, and the ten largest clones take more than 30%. Trimming took 6 bases from V and 2 from J; bases not matched to a gene: 8. Per the germline V gene, CDR1 is SGHVS and CDR2 is FNYEAQ. This CDR3 is built from 16 residues. This clonotype was sampled from an adult with an advanced solid tumor such as melanoma, head and neck, liver or kidney cancer. This chain links TRBV7-6 with TRBJ2-3; 10 nucleotides line up with TRBD2. The sequencing used CD4+ or CD8+ T cells sorted from blood, collected in a trial of the OX40 agonist ivuxolimab. The CDR3 sequence is CASRSRTSGLTDTQYF. DNA for the CDR3: TGTGCCAGCAGGTCCAGGACTAGCGGACTCACAGATACGCAGTATTTT.